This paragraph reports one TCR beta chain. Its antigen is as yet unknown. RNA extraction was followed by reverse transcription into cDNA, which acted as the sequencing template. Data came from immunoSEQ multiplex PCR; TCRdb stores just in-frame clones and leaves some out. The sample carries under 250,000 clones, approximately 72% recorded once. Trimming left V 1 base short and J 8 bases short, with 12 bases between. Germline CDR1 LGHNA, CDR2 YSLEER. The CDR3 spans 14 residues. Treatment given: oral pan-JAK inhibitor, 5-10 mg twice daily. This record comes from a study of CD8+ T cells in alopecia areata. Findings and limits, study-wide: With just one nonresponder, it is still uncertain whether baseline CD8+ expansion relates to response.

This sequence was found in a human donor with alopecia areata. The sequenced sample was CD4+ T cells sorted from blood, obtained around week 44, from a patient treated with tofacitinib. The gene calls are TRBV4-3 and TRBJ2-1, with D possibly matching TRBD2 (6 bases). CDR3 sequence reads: CASSQGIREHEQFF. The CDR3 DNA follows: TGCGCCAGCAGCCAAGGGATACGGGAGCATGAGCAGTTCTTC.